The next 13 T cell receptor beta chains were all read from a single sample in a study of cytomegalovirus exposure and HLA in healthy donors. The data were produced by immunoSEQ multiplex PCR, yet TCRdb's version contains in-frame clones alone and is incomplete. Of roughly 59,000 clones listed, 95% were seen once; the top ten hold around 7%. Sequenced sample: PBMCs. These TCRs come from a woman aged 18-29 years in good health and CMV-seropositive.

The chain uses TRBV28 and TRBJ2-1; 9 nucleotides match TRBD2. Trimming removed 1 base from V and 7 bases from J; junction bases left unmatched: 5. The CDR3 covers 15 residues. Germline V gene data show CDR1 as MDHEN and CDR2 as SYDVKM. The CDR3 nucleotides read TGTGCCAGCAGTTTATTTAGCGGGGGAAGGAATGAGCAGTTCTTC. Amino acid sequence: CASSLFSGGRNEQFF. Full variable domain (outside the CDR3, taken from reference TRBV28 and TRBJ2-1): DVKVTQSSRYLVKRTGEKVFLECVQDMDHENMFWYRQDPGLGLRLIYFSYDVKMKEKGDIPEGYSVSREKKERFSLILESASTNQTSMYLCASSLFSGGRNEQFFGPGTRLTVL.

This chain links TRBV5-1 with TRBJ2-6, with D possibly matching TRBD1 (6 bases). Trimming left V 0 bases short and J 0 bases short, with 13 bases between. From germline, CDR1 is SGHRS and CDR2 YFSETQ. The CDR3 totals 18 residues. The CDR3 DNA sequence: TGCGCCAGCAGCTTGGGGGGAACCAGGGGCTCTGGGGCCAACGTCCTGACTTTC. Its translation is CASSLGGTRGSGANVLTF. Full variable domain (outside the CDR3, taken from reference TRBV5-1 and TRBJ2-6): KAGVTQTPRYLIKTRGQQVTLSCSPISGHRSVSWYQQTPGQGLQFLFEYFSETQRNKGNFPGRFSGRQFSNSRSEMNVSTLELGDSALYLCASSLGGTRGSGANVLTFGAGSRLTVL.

The chain couples TRBV11-3 to TRBJ2-7; 8 bases agree with TRBD2. CDR1 is SGHNT and CDR2 is YENEEA in the germline V gene. CDR3 length: 14 residues. Trimming at V came to 5 bases and at J to 7 bases, leaving 10 bases not matched to a gene. The CDR3 loop is CASSPGGGLREQYF. The CDR3 bases are TGTGCCAGCAGCCCGGGCGGGGGGCTCCGAGAGCAGTACTTC.

V and J are TRBV2 and TRBJ2-1, with 8 bases that match TRBD1. The CDR3 is 15 residues long. V gave up 6 bases and J gave up 3 bases; unmatched junction bases: 7. Germline V lookup: CDR1 SNHLY, CDR2 FYNNEI. The CDR3 nucleotides read TGTGCCAGCAGAACCCGGGACAGGAGCTACAATGAGCAGTTCTTC. Amino acid sequence: CASRTRDRSYNEQFF.

The chain recombines TRBV7-2 with TRBJ2-7; 9 bases agree with TRBD1. Germline V gene lookup returns CDR1 SGHTA and CDR2 FQGNSA. The length of the CDR3 is 16 residues. V gave up 5 bases and J gave up 6 bases; unmatched junction bases: 14. The CDR3 nucleotides are TGTGCCAGCAGCGCGCCAGGCGGGACAGGGTTGGTCGAGCAGTACTTC. Protein product: CASSAPGGTGLVEQYF.

In this sample, this clone turned up a few times. This chain connects TRBV15 to TRBJ1-4, with TRBD1 as a possible D gene (6 bases). In germline, CDR1 is LNHNV, CDR2 YYDKDF (reference sequence). Trimming removed 0 bases from V and 5 bases from J, with 10 bases in between. This CDR3 has 15 residues. DNA for the CDR3: TGTGCCACCAGCAGAGAACAGGGCCGAAATGAAAAACTGTTTTTT. The encoded protein is CATSREQGRNEKLFF.

V and J are TRBV11-2 and TRBJ2-7; D gene uncertain. The CDR3 has 12 residues. From germline, CDR1 is SGHAT and CDR2 FQNNGV. V dropped 0 bases and J dropped 6 bases, with 6 bases sitting between them. For the CDR3, the DNA is TGTGCCAGCAGCTTAGATCTCGTCGAGCAGTACTTC. This sequence encodes CASSLDLVEQYF.

J is TRBJ1-2 and V is TRBV19; 9 bases map to TRBD1. The germline V gene encodes CDR1 LNHDA and CDR2 SQIVND (reference sequence). Trimming cost V 1 base and J 7 bases; bases outside gene matches: 10. CDR3 size: 16 residues. CDR3: CASSIGPGQGLTGYTF. CDR3 nucleotide sequence: TGTGCCAGTAGTATAGGACCGGGACAGGGCTTAACTGGCTACACCTTC.

V gene TRBV5-1 combines with J gene TRBJ1-3; D remains unclear. The CDR3 has 13 amino acids. The germline V gene has CDR1 SGHRS and CDR2 YFSETQ. Between the trimmed V and J ends, which lost 4 bases and 1 base, there was a span of 6 bases. Written as DNA, the CDR3 is TGCGCCAGCAGCCAAGAGTCTGGAAACACCATATATTTT. It codes for CASSQESGNTIYF.

V usage is TRBV21-1 and J usage is TRBJ2-5; TRBD2, the table's D call, was not compared with the DNA. TRBV21-1 is flagged as a pseudogene. The CDR3 extends over 13 amino acids. CDR3 protein: CASSKRGKETQYF. The CDR3 DNA is TGTGCCAGCAGCAAAAGAGGGAAAGAGACCCAGTACTTC.

J is TRBJ2-2 and V is TRBV18; TRBD2 agrees at 7 bases. The germline V gene encodes CDR1 KGHSH and CDR2 LQKENI. Trimming removed 1 base from V and 2 bases from J; junction bases left unmatched: 7. The CDR3 totals 17 residues. CDR3 in amino acids: CASSPLRLAANTGELFF. The CDR3 bases are TGTGCCAGCTCACCACTTCGGCTAGCGGCAAACACCGGGGAGCTGTTTTTT.

The CDR3 region has the DNA TGTGCCAGCAGCCCCATGAGGACTGGAAACACCATATATTTT. It specifies CASSPMRTGNTIYF. The V call is TRBV27, the J call TRBJ1-3; no clear D. CDR1 is MNHEY and CDR2 is SMNVEV in the germline V gene (reference sequence). Trimming took 6 bases from V and 2 from J, leaving 11 bases between them. This CDR3 spans 14 amino acids.

The chain joins TRBV6-1 to TRBJ2-1; 8 bases agree with TRBD1. Trimming removed 11 bases from V and 3 bases from J; junction bases left unmatched: 12. Germline CDR1 is MNHNS and CDR2 is SASEGT. The CDR3 spans 15 residues. In nucleotides, the CDR3 is TGTGCCGGCCATAGCCCGGGACAGGTCTACAATGAGCAGTTCTTC. Translating it yields CAGHSPGQVYNEQFF.